The 25 T cell receptor beta chains reported below all come from one sample, sequenced in a study of breast tumors, draining lymph nodes, adjacent tissues (dated by TCRdb to the mid-2010s). Lymph node samples were obtained from the axillary draining lymph nodes of breast cancer patients. Library preparation used multiplex PCR. The sample was run on an Illumina HiSeq 2000. The public reads were quality trimmed at Q25 with fastp and then assembled into clones with MiXCR by TCRdb, keeping productive beta chains. Records with the same CDR3 protein are collapsed into one entry carrying the most frequent genes and DNA. This sample holds about 230,000 distinct CDR3 sequences; less than 40% were observed only once. The biggest ten clones account for approximately 1.5% of the sample. Material: axillary lymph node tissue. The receptors were gathered from a female donor with breast cancer. Some clones in this sample may be carry-over from other donors' samples.

The genes are TRBV25-1 and TRBJ1-2, with D possibly being TRBD1 (5 bases). V was shortened by 8 bases and J by 6 bases, with 22 bases between the two germline ends. CDR1 and CDR2 (germline): MGHDK, SYGVNS. The CDR3 consists of 15 residues. The CDR3 reads CASLEGQVEEDGYTF. In DNA, the CDR3 is TGTGCCAGCTTGGAAGGACAAGTTGAAGAGGATGGCTACACCTTC.

The V gene is TRBV20-1, the J gene TRBJ2-5; maybe TRBD2 (5 bases). The V and J ends lost 3 bases and 9 bases respectively, with 14 bases between them. This CDR3 region has 12 residues. CDR1 and CDR2 from the germline V gene are DFQATT and SNEGSKA (reference sequence). The CDR3 DNA is TGCAGTGCTAGGGAGGCCAATCAGCCCCAGTACTTC. Its protein is CSAREANQPQYF.

This clonotype has just one count. The J gene is TRBJ1-2, the V gene TRBV5-1; D uncertain. With 4 bases removed from V and 12 bases from J, the gap between germline ends came to 19 bases. The CDR3 sequence is 13 residues long. The germline CDR1 and CDR2 sequences are SGHRS and YFSETQ. CDR3 loop: CASSPTAYSGNTF. The CDR3 coding sequence is TGCGCCAGCAGCCCCACAGCTTACTCTGGAAACACCTTC.

This clonotype was observed a single time. The chain recombines TRBV2 with TRBJ1-5; maybe TRBD1 (6 bases). The CDR3 runs to 18 residues. Looked up from germline, CDR1 is SNHLY and CDR2 is FYNNEI. Trimming cost V 5 bases and J 1 base, with 21 bases left between them. CDR3 DNA: TGTGCCAGCAGTACCACAGGGCCCATAACGAGGAGCAATCAGCCCCAGCATTTT. It codes for CASSTTGPITRSNQPQHF.

This clonotype appeared many times. J is TRBJ2-7 and V is TRBV19, with a possible D match to TRBD1 (5 bases). V lost 1 base, J lost 6 bases, and 13 bases lay in between. Germline V gene data show CDR1 as LNHDA and CDR2 as SQIVND (reference sequence). The CDR3 extends over 14 amino acids. This chain's CDR3 is CASSIGRQLGEQYF. The CDR3 region has the DNA TGTGCCAGTAGTATAGGAAGACAGCTTGGCGAGCAGTACTTC.

CDR3 loop: CASSYSGGNTEAFF. The DNA for the CDR3 is TGTGCCAGCAGTTACTCGGGCGGGAACACTGAAGCTTTCTTT. The rearrangement joins TRBV7-8 to TRBJ1-1; unclear D gene. V was clipped by 6 bases and J by 1 base, with 12 bases between them. CDR1 is SGHVS and CDR2 is FQNEAQ in the germline V gene. This CDR3 comprises 14 residues.

Note on this clonotype: A much larger clone is a single base away; this may be a read error. The final CDR3 position lacks the conserved phenylalanine or tryptophan, pointing to a likely read error. The V gene is TRBV6-1, the J gene TRBJ2-1; no definite D call. The V gene lost 4 bases and the J gene lost 2 bases, with 12 bases spanning the gap. Germline CDR1 MNHNS, CDR2 SASEGT. CDR3 length: 15 amino acids. The CDR3 nucleotides read TGTGCCAGCAGTGTGGCTAGTGGGACCTACAATGAGCAGTTCCTC. Amino acid sequence: CASSVASGTYNEQFL.

This clonotype was seen only a few times. One end of the junction fails to match germline, which may point to a read error. This chain links TRBV6-5 with TRBJ2-7; no reliable D call. Looked up from germline, CDR1 is MNHEY and CDR2 is SVGAGI. The CDR3 has 15 amino acids. CDR3 amino acids: CASSHSRVPLYEQYF. In DNA, the CDR3 is TGTGCCAGCAGTCACTCAAGGGTCCCCCTCTACGAGCAGTACTTC.

Ten or more counts support this clonotype. The chain carries TRBV7-9 and TRBJ2-5, with D perhaps assigned TRBD1 or TRBD2 (5 bases each). V was shortened by 5 bases and J by 7 bases, with 17 bases between the two germline ends. CDR3 length: 14 residues. Germline CDR1 reads SEHNR; CDR2 reads FQNEAQ (reference sequence). The CDR3 protein is CASSPMGVRRTQYF. CDR3 DNA: TGTGCCAGCAGCCCAATGGGGGTACGAAGGACCCAGTACTTC.

This sequence joins TRBV20-1 and TRBJ1-5; D gene ambiguous. The CDR3 is 13 residues long. CDR1 and CDR2 from the germline V gene are DFQATT and SNEGSKA (reference sequence). V lost 3 bases to trimming and J lost 3 bases, with 9 bases between them. The CDR3 sequence is CSARWGDNQPQHF. DNA of the CDR3: TGCAGTGCTAGGTGGGGAGACAATCAGCCCCAGCATTTT.

This clonotype has ten or more counts. The chain combines TRBV6-5 with TRBJ2-7, with TRBD1 identical over 9 bases. The trim removed 5 bases at V and 7 bases at J, leaving 9 bases unmatched. The germline V gene encodes CDR1 MNHEY and CDR2 SVGAGI. CDR3 length: 14 amino acids. This chain's CDR3 is CASSRDRVFSEQYF. The CDR3 nucleotides are TGTGCCAGCAGTCGGGACAGGGTCTTCTCGGAGCAGTACTTC.

Note on this clonotype: Possible read error: a much larger clone is one base away. The chain uses TRBV6-2 or TRBV6-3 and TRBJ2-7; D may correspond to TRBD1 or TRBD2 (7 bases each). The CDR3 is 16 amino acids. V was trimmed by 2 bases and J by 3 bases, leaving 17 bases between them. The germline V gene has CDR1 MNHEY and CDR2 SVGEGT. The chain's CDR3 is CASSYGGETGLYEQYF. Written as DNA, the CDR3 is TGTGCCAGCAGTTACGGGGGGGAGACAGGGCTCTACGAGCAGTACTTC.

This clonotype was observed many times. The chain couples TRBV20-1 to TRBJ2-7, with 7 bases matching TRBD1. With 5 bases clipped from V and 2 bases from J, the junction kept 9 bases outside the gene matches. Per the germline V gene, CDR1 is DFQATT and CDR2 is SNEGSKA (reference sequence). The CDR3 contains 14 residues. CDR3 nucleotide sequence: TGCAGTGCTGAGGGGCCAGGGGGAGCCTACGAGCAGTACTTC. Amino acid sequence: CSAEGPGGAYEQYF.

This clonotype was seen many times. The genes are TRBV30 and TRBJ2-5, with 9 bases aligning to TRBD1. The CDR3 has 15 residues. Germline trimming cut 0 bases from V and 6 bases from J; bases unmatched to any gene: 8. Germline V gene data show CDR1 as GTSNPN and CDR2 as SVGIG (reference sequence). CDR3 loop: CAWSVGDRAAKTQYF. CDR3 in DNA: TGTGCCTGGAGTGTCGGGGACAGGGCGGCCAAGACCCAGTACTTC.

This clonotype was recorded at least ten times. This chain joins TRBV10-2 and TRBJ2-1, with D tentatively TRBD2 (5 bases). The V gene lost 6 bases and the J gene lost 6 bases, with 9 bases spanning the gap. CDR3 length: 12 amino acids. The germline gives CDR1 WSHSY, CDR2 SAAADI. CDR3 nucleotide sequence: TGCGCCAGCAGCGTACTAGGCAATGAGCAGTTCTTC. It translates to CASSVLGNEQFF.

This chain links TRBV10-3 with TRBJ2-6; 7 nucleotides match TRBD2. V lost 2 bases and J lost 0; bases outside the gene matches: 16. The CDR3 covers 21 residues. Germline lookup yields CDR1 ENHRY and CDR2 SYGVKD. In DNA, the CDR3 is TGTGCCATCAGTGAGGGGGCGGGAGTCCCCGGGCTGTGCTCTGGGGCCAACGTCCTGACTTTC. This sequence encodes CAISEGAGVPGLCSGANVLTF.

Remarks on this clonotype: A much larger clone differs from this one at a single base, so this may be a read error. The chain employs TRBV27 and TRBJ2-7, with 7 bases lining up with TRBD2. This CDR3 has 13 amino acids. The germline V gene encodes CDR1 MNHEY and CDR2 SMNVEV (reference sequence). CDR3 region: CAGRASGSYEQYF. The CDR3 bases are TGTGCCGGCAGGGCTAGCGGCTCCTACGAGCAGTACTTC.

This clonotype appeared many times. V and J are TRBV5-6 and TRBJ2-5; TRBD2 agrees at 7 bases. CDR1 is SGHDT and CDR2 is YYEEEE in the germline V gene. The CDR3 sequence is 13 residues long. The J segment lost 5 bases and the V segment lost 5 bases, leaving 6 bases of the junction unmatched. CDR3 coding DNA: TGTGCCAGCAGTCGGGAGGTCGGGGAGACCCAGTACTTC. Amino acids: CASSREVGETQYF.

This clonotype was observed many times. The rearrangement uses TRBV7-9 and TRBJ2-2, with a tentative D call TRBD2 (5 bases). Trimming took 2 bases from V and 0 from J, leaving 10 bases between them. The germline CDR1 and CDR2 sequences are SEHNR and FQNEAQ (reference sequence). The CDR3 spans 16 residues. The CDR3 region is CASSLSTGSNTGELFF. DNA of the CDR3: TGTGCCAGCAGCTTATCAACGGGATCGAACACCGGGGAGCTGTTTTTT.

In this sample, this clonotype turned up many times. The chain has TRBV20-1 and TRBJ2-5; 11 nucleotides align to TRBD2. In germline, CDR1 is DFQATT, CDR2 SNEGSKA (reference sequence). The CDR3 length is 15 residues. V was clipped by 0 bases and J by 4 bases; unmatched bases: 4. CDR3 region: CSARDSGGVGETQYF. DNA of the CDR3: TGCAGTGCTAGAGATAGCGGGGGGGTCGGAGAGACCCAGTACTTC.

A remark on this clonotype: This may come from a read error, since a much larger clone is one base off. This chain connects TRBV28 to TRBJ1-5; D not certain. CDR3 size: 14 residues. CDR1 and CDR2 from the germline V gene are MDHEN and SYDVKM. V lost 2 bases and J lost 3, with 8 bases in between. The CDR3 DNA reads as TGTGCCAGCAGTTTAATCAGGCCCAATCAGCCCCAGCATTTT. Translated: CASSLIRPNQPQHF.

This clonotype came up many times. The rearrangement uses TRBV6-5 and TRBJ1-3, with D hard to call. This CDR3 contains 15 residues. V lost 6 bases and J lost 0, with 12 bases in between. Germline CDR1 and CDR2: MNHEY and SVGAGI. CDR3 sequence reads: CASRGDRRSGNTIYF. The CDR3 coding sequence is TGTGCCAGCAGAGGCGACCGACGCTCTGGAAACACCATATATTTT.

The chain employs TRBV20-1 and TRBJ2-5, with D maybe TRBD1 (6 bases). This CDR3 contains 14 residues. The V gene lost 5 bases and the J gene lost 9 bases, with 22 bases spanning the gap. Germline V gene lookup returns CDR1 DFQATT and CDR2 SNEGSKA (reference sequence). This chain's CDR3 is CSAGDIYSNPPQYF. The CDR3 DNA sequence: TGCAGTGCTGGGGACATCTATAGCAATCCGCCCCAGTACTTC.

This clonotype was recorded at least ten times. This chain uses TRBV30 with TRBJ2-1; tentative D call: TRBD2 (7 bases). Looked up from germline, CDR1 is GTSNPN and CDR2 is SVGIG (reference sequence). The CDR3 consists of 14 residues. Between the trimmed V and J ends, which lost 0 bases and 6 bases, there was a span of 12 bases. CDR3 sequence (DNA): TGTGCCTGGAGTGTTGTGGGAGGGGGCAATGAGCAGTTCTTC. Encoded protein: CAWSVVGGGNEQFF.

V is TRBV30 and J is TRBJ1-2; TRBD1 is a possible D gene (5 bases). Trimming removed 2 bases from V and 8 bases from J, with 24 bases in between. Germline loops: CDR1 GTSNPN, CDR2 SVGIG (reference sequence). The CDR3 is 16 residues long. The CDR3 loop reads CAWSPSPIIRGHGYTF. The CDR3 DNA sequence: TGTGCCTGGAGTCCTAGCCCCATTATCCGGGGCCACGGCTACACCTTC.